These T cell receptor beta chains were read from a single sample in a study of T cell repertoires in cytomegalovirus infection. Each CDR3 protein gets one entry after TCRdb re-called the reads with MiXCR. Here the sample spans 200,000 to 300,000 distinct CDR3 sequences, 9.1% being singletons. Sequencing used PBMCs. These receptors were obtained from a human donor in good health (CMV status not recorded). Some clones in this sample may be carry-over from other donors' samples. CDR3s leave out the opening cysteine and the closing phenylalanine or tryptophan.

v_gene: TRBV5-1
j_gene: TRBJ2-3
CDR3aa: ASSLELAGGPDTQY

v_gene: TRBV28
j_gene: TRBJ1-1
CDR3aa: ASVTDRGLTEAF

v_gene: TRBV20-1
j_gene: TRBJ1-2
CDR3aa: SASNRTNYGYT

v_gene: TRBV19
j_gene: TRBJ2-5
CDR3aa: ASSIPGRGQETQY

v_gene: TRBV7-6
j_gene: TRBJ2-5
CDR3aa: ASSSSHGETQY

v_gene: TRBV6-2/TRBV6-3
j_gene: TRBJ1-1
CDR3aa: ASSYSVGGPNTEAF

v_gene: TRBV7-2
j_gene: TRBJ2-5
CDR3aa: ASTEGVVGTQY

v_gene: TRBV7-2
j_gene: TRBJ2-3
CDR3aa: ASSPWGDTQY

v_gene: TRBV20-1
j_gene: TRBJ1-2
CDR3aa: SASVGGGANYGYT

v_gene: TRBV6-5
j_gene: TRBJ2-5
CDR3aa: ASNPGTGRQETQY

v_gene: TRBV6-2/TRBV6-3
j_gene: TRBJ2-2
CDR3aa: ASRTSGTANTGELF

v_gene: TRBV20-1
j_gene: TRBJ1-1
CDR3aa: SASHPTEAF

v_gene: TRBV7-2
j_gene: TRBJ1-2
CDR3aa: ASSLQAQGLLGGYT

v_gene: TRBV6-1
j_gene: TRBJ1-2
CDR3aa: ASSEDYRDNYGYT

v_gene: TRBV4-3
j_gene: TRBJ2-4
CDR3aa: ASSQASGRANIQY

v_gene: TRBV7-2
j_gene: TRBJ2-2
CDR3aa: ASRGDGRDTGELF

v_gene: TRBV7-2
j_gene: TRBJ1-4
CDR3aa: ASSLERRTNEKLF

v_gene: TRBV29-1
j_gene: TRBJ2-5
CDR3aa: SVELASETQY

v_gene: TRBV6-2/TRBV6-3
j_gene: TRBJ1-1
CDR3aa: ASIHPARGRFPEAF

v_gene: TRBV28
j_gene: TRBJ1-1
CDR3aa: ASSLRMSGVNTEAF

v_gene: TRBV20-1
j_gene: TRBJ2-1
CDR3aa: SARSPSGLAGGRSYNEQF

v_gene: TRBV7-2
j_gene: TRBJ1-5
CDR3aa: ASSQQGPQH

v_gene: TRBV7-9
j_gene: TRBJ2-7
CDR3aa: ASSLRGQYEQY

v_gene: TRBV5-1
j_gene: TRBJ1-2
CDR3aa: ASSLATAGAYGYT

v_gene: TRBV29-1
j_gene: TRBJ1-5
CDR3aa: STGMGTDQPQH

v_gene: TRBV27
j_gene: TRBJ2-7
CDR3aa: ASLPSGISTYEQY